The 27 T cell receptor beta chains presented below share a single source sample, sequenced in a study of molecular identifiers for immune sequencing clone quantification. TCRdb reprocessed the PCR reads via MiXCR and lists one record per CDR3 protein. The profile shows around 13,000 distinct CDR3 sequences, roughly 15% of them singletons. Material: naive CD8+ T cells from blood, with Jurkat cell RNA spiked in. Subset denoted: FACS-sorted CD8+CD4-CCR7+CD45RA+ naive T cells. These receptors were taken from a human donor in good health. Some libraries in this study had Jurkat cell RNA spiked in.

Details on this clonotype: This could be a read error, since a much larger clone is one nucleotide away. Because it lacks the conserved phenylalanine or tryptophan at the end, this CDR3 is likely a read error. CDR3 sequence reads: CASSQSEISLYYEQYL. CDR3 DNA: TGTGCCAGCAGCCAATCGGAGATCTCCCTCTACTACGAGCAGTACCTC. The chain links TRBV7-9 to TRBJ2-7, with D hard to call. CDR1 and CDR2 (germline): SEHNR, FQNEAQ (reference sequence). CDR3 size: 16 residues. Between the trimmed V and J ends, which lost 5 bases and 3 bases, there was a span of 20 bases.

There are many counts of this clonotype. The chain uses TRBV11-2 and TRBJ2-1; D is possibly TRBD1 or TRBD2 (6 bases each). Per the germline V gene, CDR1 is SGHAT and CDR2 is FQNNGV. Trimming left V 7 bases short and J 14 bases short, with 18 bases between. The CDR3 length is 12 residues. The CDR3: CASTQVGGLEFF. The CDR3 DNA sequence: TGTGCCAGCACCCAGGTGGGGGGCCTTGAGTTCTTC.

Worth noting for this clonotype: Mismatch with germline at one junction end may stem from a read error. The chain has TRBV5-4 and TRBJ2-7; 7 nucleotides line up with TRBD2. The germline CDR1 and CDR2 sequences are SGHNT and YYREEE (reference sequence). This CDR3 has 14 amino acids. CDR3 sequence (DNA): TGTGCCAGCAGCTCGGGACGGCGGGGGTACGAGCAGTGCTTC. Its protein product is CASSSGRRGYEQCF.

This clonotype showed up many times. The CDR3 loop reads CASSFLRDEQYF. Here the CDR3 DNA reads TGTGCCAGCAGCTTCCTCAGGGACGAGCAGTACTTC. The chain has TRBV11-2 and TRBJ2-7; D may be TRBD1 (5 bases). V lost 3 bases and J lost 5, with 8 bases in between. Per the germline V gene, CDR1 is SGHAT and CDR2 is FQNNGV. CDR3 length: 12 amino acids.

This clonotype was seen ten or more times. The chain joins TRBV6-1 to TRBJ2-7, with unresolved D. From germline, CDR1 is MNHNS and CDR2 SASEGT. This CDR3 contains 11 residues. The V gene lost 7 bases and the J gene lost 2 bases, with 6 bases spanning the gap. The CDR3 sequence is CASIEAYEQYF. DNA for the CDR3: TGTGCCAGCATCGAGGCCTACGAGCAGTACTTC.

Ten or more counts support this clonotype. The V gene is TRBV15, the J gene TRBJ1-1; D gene uncertain. Trimming shortened V by 8 bases and J by 0 bases, and 10 bases separated the two germline ends. Germline assignment: CDR1 LNHNV and CDR2 YYDKDF (reference sequence). The CDR3 is 13 residues long. The CDR3 sequence: CATSVELNTEAFF. CDR3 in DNA: TGTGCCACCTCGGTAGAATTGAACACTGAAGCTTTCTTT.

With regard to this clonotype: A junction boundary mismatches the germline segment, possibly from a read error. V is TRBV11-3 and J is TRBJ2-7; no clear D. The CDR3 has 12 residues. The germline gives CDR1 SGHNT, CDR2 YENEEA. The CDR3 region is CASSFIGDEQYF. CDR3 nucleotides: TGTGCCAGCAGCTTTATCGGAGACGAGCAATACTTC.

Comments on this clonotype: A much more abundant neighbour one base away suggests this may be a read error. In DNA form, the CDR3 reads TGTGCCGGGACCGGAGGGTACCTTGATACGCAGTGTTTT. Protein product: CAGTGGYLDTQCF. The chain combines TRBV6-1 with TRBJ2-3; a possible D gene is TRBD2 (6 bases). The CDR3 spans 13 residues. Germline CDR1 reads MNHNS; CDR2 reads SASEGT.

This clonotype was seen ten or more times. V gene TRBV7-9 combines with J gene TRBJ2-1, with 14 bases that match TRBD2. Germline CDR1 reads SEHNR; CDR2 reads FQNEAQ (reference sequence). V was pared by 0 bases and J by 8 bases, with 6 bases of the junction left unmatched. The CDR3 totals 17 residues. The CDR3 DNA is TGTGCCAGCAGCTTAGCCGCGGGACTAGCGGGAGCCGATGAGCAGTTCTTC. Its translation is CASSLAAGLAGADEQFF. The full variable domain, in which reference TRBV7-9 and TRBJ2-1 provide the parts outside the CDR3, is DTGVSQNPRHKITKRGQNVTFRCDPISEHNRLYWYRQTLGQGPEFLTYFQNEAQLEKSRLLSDRFSAERPKGSFSTLEIQRTEQGDSAMYLCASSLAAGLAGADEQFFGPGTRLTVL.

A note on this clonotype: This sequence may be a read error, since a much larger clone differs from it by one base. The chain joins TRBV2 to TRBJ2-7; the D is unclear. In germline, CDR1 is SNHLY, CDR2 FYNNEI. The CDR3 sequence is 14 residues long. DNA of the CDR3: TGTGCCAGCAGTGATCCCCGACGCTCCTACGAGCAGCACTTC. Translation: CASSDPRRSYEQHF.

With regard to this clonotype: A clone one base away is much larger, so this may be a read error. The gene calls are TRBV29-1 and TRBJ1-1, with TRBD1 identical over 8 bases. V lost 7 bases and J lost 3; bases outside the gene matches: 7. There are 13 residues in the CDR3. Germline CDR1 and CDR2: SQVTM and ANQGSEA. The CDR3 coding sequence is TGCAGCGCCGAGGACAGGGTGGACACTGAAGCTTTCTTT. Translated, it gives CSAEDRVDTEAFF.

This clonotype showed up just a few times. This could be a read error, since a much larger clone is one nucleotide away. This chain uses TRBV14 with TRBJ2-1, with D possibly TRBD1 on 6 matching bases. The V end was cut by 8 bases, the J end by 13 bases, with 24 bases between. CDR1 is SGHDN and CDR2 is FVKESK in the germline V gene. The CDR3 length is 14 residues. The CDR3 region is CASLPRGGSESQFF. The CDR3 DNA is TGTGCCAGCCTCCCCCGAGGGGGTAGCGAGAGTCAGTTCTTC. Variable domain in full (rest from reference TRBV14 and TRBJ2-1): EAGVTQFPSHSVIEKGQTVTLRCDPISGHDNLYWYRRVMGKEIKFLLHFVKESKQDESGMPNNRFLAERTGGTYSTLKVQPAELEDSGVYFCASLPRGGSESQFFGPGTRLTVL.

This clonotype was picked up many times. For the CDR3, the DNA is TGCAGTGCCCAACCAGCGAATGGCTACACCTTC. It translates to CSAQPANGYTF. V and J are TRBV20-1 and TRBJ1-2; D gene unclear. The CDR3 is 11 residues long. Germline V CDR1 and CDR2: DFQATT, SNEGSKA (reference sequence). V dropped 6 bases and J dropped 6 bases, with 11 bases sitting between them.

This clonotype has at least ten counts. The rearrangement uses TRBV24-1 and TRBJ2-2; D is undetermined. Per the germline V gene, CDR1 is KGHDR and CDR2 is SFDVKD. Trimming took 10 bases from V and 0 from J, leaving 11 bases between them. CDR3 length: 14 residues. The DNA for the CDR3 is TGTGCCACTGAAAGGGCAACGAACACCGGGGAGCTGTTTTTT. Encoded protein: CATERATNTGELFF.

This clonotype is categorized as medium-sized. The chain couples TRBV19 to TRBJ2-7; TRBD1 matches 7 bases. The V gene's germline CDR1 is LNHDA and CDR2 SQIVND (reference sequence). This CDR3 has 13 residues. V shed 8 bases and J 6 bases; nucleotides not matched to a gene: 10. The CDR3, as DNA: TGTGCCAGTTCAGTTAACCCAGGGGGCGAGCAGTACTTC. Its translation: CASSVNPGGEQYF.

This clonotype was counted at least ten times. This chain uses TRBV11-2 with TRBJ2-7; no firm D call. The CDR3 length is 12 residues. CDR1 is SGHAT, CDR2 FQNNGV, per germline. Trimming shortened V by 3 bases and J by 1 base, and 4 bases separated the two germline ends. The CDR3 protein is CASSFGSYEQYF. In DNA form, the CDR3 reads TGTGCCAGCAGCTTTGGTTCCTACGAGCAGTACTTC.

The chain is built from TRBV13 and TRBJ1-3, with TRBD1 as a possible D gene (5 bases). The CDR3 contains 15 residues. Trimming left V 7 bases short and J 0 bases short, with 13 bases between. Germline loops: CDR1 PRHDT, CDR2 FYEKMQ (reference sequence). The CDR3 bases are TGTGCCAGCACCGGATGGGGGGTCTCTGGAAACACCATATATTTT. Its translation: CASTGWGVSGNTIYF.

This clonotype was seen ten or more times. The CDR3 region is CATSTRESPTGELFF. CDR3 nucleotides: TGTGCCACCTCGACGCGGGAGAGCCCCACCGGGGAGCTGTTTTTT. This chain joins TRBV15 and TRBJ2-2; TRBD2 matches at 7 bases. V shed 8 bases, J shed 4 bases, and the junction held 10 bases outside the gene matches. This CDR3 contains 15 residues. In germline, CDR1 is LNHNV, CDR2 YYDKDF (reference sequence).

This clonotype was seen many times. The V gene is TRBV24-1, the J gene TRBJ2-2; tentative D call: TRBD2 (5 bases). The CDR3 consists of 15 residues. Germline V gene data show CDR1 as KGHDR and CDR2 as SFDVKD. V shed 6 bases and J shed 4 bases, with 14 bases lying between them. The CDR3 sequence is CATSSSGLSTGELFF. For the CDR3, the DNA is TGTGCCACCAGTTCGTCAGGACTTTCCACCGGGGAGCTGTTTTTT.

A few counts support this clonotype. With a much larger clone just one base away, this may be a read error. The chain has TRBV19 and TRBJ2-7; possible D gene TRBD2, 5 bases. CDR1 and CDR2 (germline): LNHDA, SQIVND (reference sequence). Trimming took 2 bases from V and 3 from J, leaving 8 bases between them. The CDR3 is 13 amino acids. The CDR3 nucleotides read TGTGCCAGTAGTATAATCGACTACTACGAGCAGTACTTC. Residues: CASSIIDYYEQYF.

This clonotype was seen at least ten times. This chain uses TRBV11-1 with TRBJ2-5, with 8 bases matching TRBD2. There are 14 residues in the CDR3. V was pared by 5 bases and J by 3 bases, with 5 bases of the junction left unmatched. Germline CDR1 reads SGHAT; CDR2 reads FQDESV (reference sequence). For the CDR3, the DNA is TGTGCCAGCAGCGGTAGCGGGAAGGAAGAGACCCAGTACTTC. It encodes CASSGSGKEETQYF.

Relative to its sample, this clonotype is medium-sized. V is TRBV7-8 and J is TRBJ2-3; a weak D match, TRBD2 (5 bases). The germline V gene has CDR1 SGHVS and CDR2 FQNEAQ. There are 16 residues in the CDR3. V was shortened by 6 bases and J by 2 bases, with 18 bases between the two germline ends. As DNA, the CDR3 is TGTGCCAGCAGGAGCGCCCAGCCGGGAACCACAGATACGCAGTATTTT. Protein product: CASRSAQPGTTDTQYF.

The chain employs TRBV4-1 and TRBJ2-7, with 7 bases fitting TRBD1. V shed 5 bases and J 2 bases; nucleotides not matched to a gene: 9. The CDR3 loop spans 15 amino acids. The V gene's germline CDR1 is MGHRA and CDR2 YSYEKL. The CDR3: CASSVGDSFPYEQYF. CDR3 sequence (DNA): TGCGCCAGCAGCGTAGGGGACAGCTTCCCCTACGAGCAGTACTTC.

This clonotype was observed many times. The chain links TRBV27 to TRBJ2-2; 10 bases match TRBD2. V dropped 8 bases and J dropped 7; count of bases not matched to a gene: 13. Germline V gene sequence: CDR1 MNHEY, CDR2 SMNVEV (reference sequence). The CDR3 length is 16 residues. The CDR3 DNA reads TGTGCCAGCTCTCATCGCGGGACTAGCGTGAACGGGGAGCTGTTTTTT. Amino acid sequence: CASSHRGTSVNGELFF.

This clonotype has more than one count but fewer than ten. V gene TRBV27 combines with J gene TRBJ2-3, with TRBD2 identical over 12 bases. Germline trimming cut 4 bases from V and 3 bases from J; bases unmatched to any gene: 5. The CDR3 spans 16 residues. Germline V gene lookup returns CDR1 MNHEY and CDR2 SMNVEV (reference sequence). In nucleotides, the CDR3 is TGTGCCAGCAGTTCCATACTAGCGGGAGGTACAGATACGCAGTATTTT. Its translation is CASSSILAGGTDTQYF.

This clonotype was detected many times. The rearrangement joins TRBV19 to TRBJ1-1, with 10 bases matching TRBD1. Trimming took 6 bases from V and 2 from J; bases not matched to a gene: 9. CDR1 is LNHDA, CDR2 SQIVND, per germline (reference sequence). CDR3 length equals 16 residues. This chain's CDR3 is CASSSGTGDSNTEAFF. DNA of the CDR3: TGTGCCAGTAGCTCCGGGACAGGGGACTCAAACACTGAAGCTTTCTTT.

This clonotype is categorized as medium-sized. The chain has TRBV6-5 and TRBJ2-7; maybe TRBD1 (6 bases). The CDR3 spans 17 residues. The V gene lost 6 bases and the J gene lost 0 bases, with 21 bases spanning the gap. CDR1 and CDR2 from the germline V gene are MNHEY and SVGAGI. The CDR3: CASSAGAVNPGSYEQYF. DNA of the CDR3: TGTGCCAGCAGCGCAGGGGCCGTAAACCCAGGCTCCTACGAGCAGTACTTC.